Listed here are 7 T cell receptor beta chains from one sample, sequenced in a study of T-cell reconstitution after alpha-beta-depleted transplantation in children. Unique molecular identifiers were built into the TCRbeta library. MiXCR was run by TCRdb on the PCR reads, yielding one entry per CDR3 protein. The table has 200,000 to 300,000 distinct CDR3 sequences, around 12% seen once; the top ten hold 2.6%. The sequenced sample was PBMCs from the stem cell graft donor, obtained from the stem cell graft. The receptors here all came from a human donor who donated a stem cell graft to a child with acute lymphoblastic leukemia.

This chain uses TRBV7-9 with TRBJ2-7, with D tentatively TRBD1 or TRBD2 (5 bases each). V was cut by 3 bases and J by 5 bases, with 17 bases left in between. Germline V gene sequence: CDR1 SEHNR, CDR2 FQNEAQ (reference sequence). CDR3 length equals 15 residues. CDR3 coding DNA: TGTGCCAGCAGCTTCACCGGGACCACCAGGAACGAGCAGTACTTC. This gives the protein CASSFTGTTRNEQYF.

Ten or more counts support this clonotype. The V gene is TRBV5-1, the J gene TRBJ1-5; no reliable D call. The CDR3 sequence is 15 residues long. V gave up 2 bases and J gave up 1 base, with 10 bases separating them. Looked up from germline, CDR1 is SGHRS and CDR2 is YFSETQ. The CDR3 loop is CASSLGGISNQPQHF. The CDR3 DNA follows: TGCGCCAGCAGCTTAGGAGGTATCAGCAATCAGCCCCAGCATTTT.

This clonotype was observed many times. This chain joins TRBV6-1 and TRBJ1-1; D is uncertain. Germline CDR1 and CDR2: MNHNS and SASEGT. The CDR3 has 14 residues. V lost 1 base to trimming and J lost 1 base, with 7 bases between them. The DNA of the CDR3 is TGTGCCAGCAGTGAAGTTGGAAGGAACACTGAAGCTTTCTTT. This codes for CASSEVGRNTEAFF.

This clonotype appeared many times. The rearrangement links TRBV9 to TRBJ2-7; 7 bases line up with TRBD2. CDR3 size: 15 residues. With 0 bases clipped from V and 0 bases from J, the junction kept 3 bases outside the gene matches. CDR1 is SGDLS, CDR2 YYNGEE, per germline. CDR3 DNA: TGTGCCAGCAGCGTAGGTCTAGCGGCCTCCTACGAGCAGTACTTC. Translating gives CASSVGLAASYEQYF. Together with reference TRBV9 and TRBJ2-7, the CDR3 gives the full variable domain: DSGVTQTPKHLITATGQRVTLRCSPRSGDLSVYWYQQSLDQGLQFLIQYYNGEERAKGNILERFSAQQFPDLHSELNLSSLELGDSALYFCASSVGLAASYEQYFGPGTRLTVT.

This clonotype was seen at least ten times. The chain joins TRBV11-2 to TRBJ2-1; tentatively, D is TRBD2 (5 bases). CDR1 and CDR2 (germline): SGHAT, FQNNGV. CDR3 size: 16 residues. Trimming took off 0 bases at V and 4 bases at J, with 13 bases between the two ends. The CDR3 bases are TGTGCCAGCAGCTTAGAGAAAAGAGGCGGGTACAATGAGCAGTTCTTC. This translates into CASSLEKRGGYNEQFF. The full variable domain, rest sourced from reference TRBV11-2 and TRBJ2-1, is EAGVAQSPRYKIIEKRQSVAFWCNPISGHATLYWYQQILGQGPKLLIQFQNNGVVDDSQLPKDRFSAERLKGVDSTLKIQPAKLEDSAVYLCASSLEKRGGYNEQFFGPGTRLTVL.

With respect to this clonotype: This may arise from a read error, as a much more abundant clone is one base away. J is TRBJ2-7 and V is TRBV7-9; 7 bases agree with TRBD1. The CDR3 spans 17 residues. In germline, CDR1 is SEHNR, CDR2 FQNEAQ (reference sequence). Trimming removed 5 bases from V and 6 bases from J; junction bases left unmatched: 19. The CDR3 DNA reads TGTGCCAGCAGCGAAACGGGACAGCCCCAAGTATTCTGCGAGCAGTACTTC. It codes for CASSETGQPQVFCEQYF.

This clonotype was seen repeatedly, ten times or more. The V gene is TRBV4-2, the J gene TRBJ2-3; 9 bases are a match to TRBD2. The CDR3 totals 17 residues. CDR1 and CDR2 from the germline V gene are LGHNA and YNFKEQ. The trim removed 4 bases at V and 0 bases at J, leaving 8 bases unmatched. Written as DNA, the CDR3 is TGTGCCAGCAGCCCAGCGGGAGGCCTCTCTAGCACAGATACGCAGTATTTT. This codes for CASSPAGGLSSTDTQYF.